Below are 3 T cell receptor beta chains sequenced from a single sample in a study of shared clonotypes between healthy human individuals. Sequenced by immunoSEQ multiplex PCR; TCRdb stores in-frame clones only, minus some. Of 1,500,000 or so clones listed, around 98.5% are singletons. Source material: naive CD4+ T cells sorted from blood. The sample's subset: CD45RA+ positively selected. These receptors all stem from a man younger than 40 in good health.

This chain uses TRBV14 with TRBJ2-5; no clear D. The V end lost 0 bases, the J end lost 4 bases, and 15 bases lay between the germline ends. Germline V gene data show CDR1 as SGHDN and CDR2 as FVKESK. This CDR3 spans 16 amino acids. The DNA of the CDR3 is TGTGCCAGCAGCCAAGATTTTAGGATGGAATTAGAGACCCAGTACTTC. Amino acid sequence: CASSQDFRMELETQYF.

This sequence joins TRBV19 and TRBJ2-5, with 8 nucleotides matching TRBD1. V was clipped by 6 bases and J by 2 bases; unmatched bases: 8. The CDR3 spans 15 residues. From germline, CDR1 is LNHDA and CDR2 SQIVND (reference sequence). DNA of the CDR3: TGTGCCAGTAGGAGCCGGGACAGGAGACAAGAGACCCAGTACTTC. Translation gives CASRSRDRRQETQYF.

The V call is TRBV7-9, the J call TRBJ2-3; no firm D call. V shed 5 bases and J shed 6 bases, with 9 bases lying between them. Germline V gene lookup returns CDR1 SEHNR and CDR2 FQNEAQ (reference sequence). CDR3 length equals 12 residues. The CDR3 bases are TGTGCCAGCAGCCCGCGACTTGATACGCAGTATTTT. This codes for CASSPRLDTQYF.